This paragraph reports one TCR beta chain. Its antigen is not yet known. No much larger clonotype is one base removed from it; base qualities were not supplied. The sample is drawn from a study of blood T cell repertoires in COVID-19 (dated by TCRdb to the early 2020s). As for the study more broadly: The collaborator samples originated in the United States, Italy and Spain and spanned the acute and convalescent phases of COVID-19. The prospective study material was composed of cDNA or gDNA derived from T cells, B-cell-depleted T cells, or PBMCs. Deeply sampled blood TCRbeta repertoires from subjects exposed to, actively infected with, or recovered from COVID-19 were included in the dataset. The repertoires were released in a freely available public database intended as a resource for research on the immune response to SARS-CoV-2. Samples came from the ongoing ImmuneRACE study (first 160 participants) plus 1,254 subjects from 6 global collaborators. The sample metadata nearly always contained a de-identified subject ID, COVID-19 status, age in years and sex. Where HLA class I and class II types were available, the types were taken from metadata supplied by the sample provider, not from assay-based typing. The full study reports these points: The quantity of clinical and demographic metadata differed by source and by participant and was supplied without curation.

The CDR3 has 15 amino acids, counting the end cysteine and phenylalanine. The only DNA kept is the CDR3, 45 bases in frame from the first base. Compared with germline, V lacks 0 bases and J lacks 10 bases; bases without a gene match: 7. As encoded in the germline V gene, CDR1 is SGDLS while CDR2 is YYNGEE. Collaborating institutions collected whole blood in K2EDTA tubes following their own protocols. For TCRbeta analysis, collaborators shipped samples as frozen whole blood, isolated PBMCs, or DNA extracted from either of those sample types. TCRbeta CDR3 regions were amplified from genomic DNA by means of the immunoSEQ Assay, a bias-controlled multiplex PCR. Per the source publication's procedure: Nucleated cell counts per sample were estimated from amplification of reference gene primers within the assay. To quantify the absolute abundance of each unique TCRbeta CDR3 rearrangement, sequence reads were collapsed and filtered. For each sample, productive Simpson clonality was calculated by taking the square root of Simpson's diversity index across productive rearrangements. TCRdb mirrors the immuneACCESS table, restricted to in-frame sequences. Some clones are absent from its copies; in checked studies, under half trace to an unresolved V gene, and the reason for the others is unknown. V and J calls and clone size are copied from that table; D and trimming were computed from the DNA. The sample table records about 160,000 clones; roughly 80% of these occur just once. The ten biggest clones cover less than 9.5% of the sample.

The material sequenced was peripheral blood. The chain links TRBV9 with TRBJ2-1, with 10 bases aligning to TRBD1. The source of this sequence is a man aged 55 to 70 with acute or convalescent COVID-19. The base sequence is TGTGCCAGCAGCGTAGAGGGACAGGGGATCCGCGAGCAGTTCTTC. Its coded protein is CASSVEGQGIREQFF.